This record looks at one T cell receptor (beta chain) sequence and its context. It has no known antigen specificity. One base away there is no much larger clone; base qualities are not given. This entry belongs to a study of PD-L1 blockade in urothelial cancer (dated by TCRdb to 2016 to 2017). As for the study more broadly: Therapy was started at some point between 2012 and 2014 for all patients, and atezolizumab 1,200 mg was administered intravenously every 3 weeks. About 85% of the 29 patients were males with bladder-origin urothelial cancer, and about 65% of the roughly 30 reported a prior smoking history. Patients had an ECOG performance status of 0 or 1 and had received between 0 and 3 prior chemotherapy regimens. Blood samples were analyzed at two time points: 3 weeks after treatment start (second dose) and 6 weeks after treatment start. Blood samples gave median yields of around 140,000 T cells and 82,636 unique TCRs, along with a median clonality of about 0.084. The study, an exploratory multi-omic analysis, examined somatic, immune and clinical correlates of response to PD-L1 blockade with atezolizumab in urothelial cancer. Pretreatment tumor samples, along with matched peripheral blood collected serially before and after atezolizumab treatment, underwent TCR sequencing. Progression-free survival longer than 6 months counted as durable clinical benefit, and TCR features were additionally tested against both progression-free and overall survival. In the same patients, whole exome sequencing and RNA sequencing of pretreatment tumors were performed in addition to TCR sequencing. Fewer than ten patients reached durable clinical benefit, while 15 to 20 patients did not. Pretreatment blood TCR-seq was available for about 30 patients, at least one posttreatment blood collection was obtained for 24 patients, and tumor TCR-seq was available for 24 patients. The full study reports these points: A pretreatment peripheral blood TCR clonality below the median was linked to improved progression-free and overall survival. Because the sample size was small (n ≈ 30) and many of the analyses were exploratory, the results are meant to be hypothesis-generating. At 3 weeks after the start of treatment, tumor-associated TCR clones in peripheral blood had expanded more in patients with durable benefit (n ≈ 24, p = 0.022).

Trimmed from V: 6 bases; trimmed from J: 1 base; junction bases lacking a gene match: 8. Measured from the cysteine to the phenylalanine, the CDR3 is 16 residues long. Here the CDR3 DNA is all that survives: 48 bases in frame from base 1. Via the germline V gene, CDR1 is MDHEN and CDR2 SYDVKM. The time point label, as the study defines it: peripheral blood 6 weeks after treatment start. A total of 29 patients with locally advanced or metastatic urothelial carcinoma, treated at Memorial Sloan Kettering on a trial protocol, made up the cohort. Peripheral blood mononuclear cells were collected pretreatment and during treatment, with between 1 and 8 total time points per patient. The Qiagen DNeasy Blood extraction kit was used to purify genomic DNA from total PBMCs and tumor samples. PBMCs were collected pretreatment and during treatment, and were isolated and stored as previously described. To estimate absolute template abundance from read counts, synthetic TCR analog templates were spiked into each PCR. The immunoSEQ assay used bias-controlled V and J gene primers to amplify TCRbeta CDR3 regions from genomic DNA. Sequencing of rearranged TCRbeta segments was performed at approximately 20X coverage. As for how the authors treated the data: Clustering was used to correct sequencing errors, and CDR3s were annotated against IMGT to assign V, D and J genes. Only productive TCRbeta rearrangements were used in downstream analyses, excluding out-of-frame or stop-codon sequences. Clonality was computed as one minus Shannon entropy normalized by the log of the number of unique productive sequences. Clones differing between time points or between blood and tumor were identified by Fisher's exact test with Benjamini-Hochberg correction at adjusted p below 0.01. TCRdb carries this immuneACCESS record with in-frame sequences only. Its versions omit some clonotypes, under half of them owing to an unresolved V gene in the studies checked, with the rest unexplained. The V and J calls and the clone size are those of that table, but D and trimming were determined from the DNA. The table for this sample lists 120,000 or so clones; about 82% of them were counted only once. The ten largest make up 2.4% of the sample.

The V and J genes are TRBV28 and TRBJ2-3, with 9 junctional bases fitting TRBD1. This clonotype was obtained from a middle-aged man with urothelial cancer. Material: PBMCs, obtained around atezolizumab (anti-PD-L1) treatment. CDR3 reads: CASSITGGLGTDTQYF. The nucleotide sequence reads TGTGCCAGCAGCATAACAGGGGGCCTTGGCACAGATACGCAGTATTTT.